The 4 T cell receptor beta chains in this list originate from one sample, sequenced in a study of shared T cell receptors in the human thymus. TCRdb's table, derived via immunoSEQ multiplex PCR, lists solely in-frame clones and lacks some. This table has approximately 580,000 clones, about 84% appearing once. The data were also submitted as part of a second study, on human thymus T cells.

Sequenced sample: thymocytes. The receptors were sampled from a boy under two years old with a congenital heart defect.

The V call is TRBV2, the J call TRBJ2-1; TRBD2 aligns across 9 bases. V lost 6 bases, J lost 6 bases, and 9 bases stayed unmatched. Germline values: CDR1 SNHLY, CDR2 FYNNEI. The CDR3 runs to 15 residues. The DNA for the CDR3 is TGTGCCAGCAGCGAACCCAGCGGGGGGTCCAATGAGCAGTTCTTC. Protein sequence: CASSEPSGGSNEQFF.

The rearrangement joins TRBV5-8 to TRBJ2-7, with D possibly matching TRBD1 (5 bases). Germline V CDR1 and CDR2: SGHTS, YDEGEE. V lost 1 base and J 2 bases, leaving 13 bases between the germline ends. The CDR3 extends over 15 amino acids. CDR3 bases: TGTGCCAGCAGCTTGTTCGCAGGGATGACCTACGAGCAGTACTTC. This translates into CASSLFAGMTYEQYF. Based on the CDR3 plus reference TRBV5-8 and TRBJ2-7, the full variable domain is EAGVTQSPTHLIKTRGQQATLRCSPISGHTSVYWYQQALGLGLQFLLWYDEGEERNRGNFPPRFSGRQFPNYSSELNVNALELEDSALYLCASSLFAGMTYEQYFGPGTRLTVT.

The CDR3 is CASSEGEGGTDTQYF. CDR3 DNA sequence: TGTGCCAGCAGTGAAGGGGAGGGGGGGACAGATACGCAGTATTTT. The chain recombines TRBV6-1 with TRBJ2-3; tentative D call: TRBD2 (7 bases). Germline values: CDR1 MNHNS, CDR2 SASEGT. This CDR3 is 15 amino acids long. The ends were cut back, 1 base at V and 3 bases at J, with 11 bases in the middle.

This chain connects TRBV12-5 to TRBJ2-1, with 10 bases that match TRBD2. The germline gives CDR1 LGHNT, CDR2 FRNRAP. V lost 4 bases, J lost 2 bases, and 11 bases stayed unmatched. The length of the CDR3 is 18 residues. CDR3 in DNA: TGTGCTAGTGGTTCGCAACCCGGACTAGCGGCAACCTACAATGAGCAGTTCTTC. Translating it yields CASGSQPGLAATYNEQFF.